The sequence of this T cell receptor (beta chain) was determined in a study of shared clonotypes between healthy human individuals. It was CD45RO-negative cells, positively selected for CCR7, that made up naive CD8 cells, with terminally differentiated effector memory CD45RA+ cells excluded. Libraries were prepared by immunoSEQ multiplex PCR; TCRdb keeps only in-frame clonotypes and omits some of them. In the table there are about 2 million clones, just under 95% of which are singletons. Points from the study as a whole: Sampling included only blood; tissue repertoires likely differ.

As regards this clone: Antigen specificity is unknown.

Sample: naive CD8+ T cells sorted from blood. The clonotype comes from a man younger than 30 in good health.

The CDR3 region has the DNA TGTGCCAGCAGCTTAACCCAGGACACTAAAGAGACCCAGTACTTC. Amino acid sequence: CASSLTQDTKETQYF. This chain joins TRBV7-9 and TRBJ2-5; weak D call: TRBD1 (5 bases). The CDR3 is 15 amino acids. Looked up from germline, CDR1 is SEHNR and CDR2 is FQNEAQ (reference sequence). Deletions cut 2 bases from V and 3 bases from J, with 13 bases between.